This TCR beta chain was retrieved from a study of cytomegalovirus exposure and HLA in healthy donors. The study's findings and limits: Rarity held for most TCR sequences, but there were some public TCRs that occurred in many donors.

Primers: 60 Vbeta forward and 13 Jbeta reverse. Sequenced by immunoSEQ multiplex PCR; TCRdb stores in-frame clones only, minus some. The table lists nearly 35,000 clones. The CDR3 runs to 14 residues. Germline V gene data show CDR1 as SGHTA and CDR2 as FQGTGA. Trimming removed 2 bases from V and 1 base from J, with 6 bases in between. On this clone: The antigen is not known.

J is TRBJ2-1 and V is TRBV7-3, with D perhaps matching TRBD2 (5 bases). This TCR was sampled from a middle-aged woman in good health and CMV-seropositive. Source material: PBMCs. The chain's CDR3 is CASSLGSSYNEQFF. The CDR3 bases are TGTGCCAGCAGCTTAGGGAGTTCCTACAATGAGCAGTTCTTC.